This T cell receptor (beta chain) was identified in a study of blood T cells in healthy people across ages. Peripheral blood was drawn, roughly 10 milliliters per donor. The second PCR ran about 6 to 11 cycles with a sample-barcoded 5' primer and J-beta primers. A single record per CDR3 protein comes from TCRdb applying MiXCR to the 5' RACE reads. The sample contains about 680,000 distinct CDR3 sequences, roughly 50% of which appear only once. Looked up from germline, CDR1 is MRHNA and CDR2 is SNTAGT. Trimming pared 5 bases from V and 3 bases from J, leaving 13 bases between. The CDR3 contains 14 residues. Turning to this clonotype: As yet, its antigen is unknown.

Points from the study as a whole: Versus aged donors, long-lived donors had higher diversity and more naive CD4+ cells. Roughly linear declines in TCR beta diversity per million T cells occurred with age.

The V gene is TRBV6-4, the J gene TRBJ1-1; D may be TRBD1 (5 bases). This clonotype was sampled from a woman aged 55-75 years in good health. The sequenced material came from blood. The CDR3 loop is CASSLRGGDTEAFF. In DNA, the CDR3 is TGTGCCAGCAGTCTCCGGGGGGGGGACACTGAAGCTTTCTTT.